The T cell receptor beta chain described here comes from a study of T cell changes during pregnancy in multiple sclerosis (dated by TCRdb to between 2017 and 2020). For the study in its entirety: Changes in the T cell repertoire over the course of pregnancy were examined in this study in women with multiple sclerosis.

Receptor libraries were prepared by the immunoSEQ multiplex PCR assay. TCRdb retrieved this table from immuneACCESS and kept in-frame rearrangements only. Not all clones are present; in checked studies, unresolved V genes account for under half, and no reason is known for the remainder. This sample comprises some 40,000 clones, around nine tenths of them detected only once. Together, the top ten hold around 0.5% of the sample. The germline V gene sets CDR1 to KGHSH and CDR2 to LQKENI. Cut back by 6 bases and 9 bases, the V and J ends lie 15 bases apart. There are 13 amino acids in the CDR3, from cysteine to phenylalanine inclusive. Just the 39-base CDR3 DNA is kept, in frame starting at base 1. Remarks on this clone: The antigen this receptor binds is unknown. Per-nucleotide qualities are absent, and no much larger clonotype sits a single base away.

This clonotype was obtained from a female donor with multiple sclerosis, enrolled in a pregnancy study. The sequence joins TRBV18 to TRBJ2-4, and perhaps TRBD2 as D gene, on 5 matching bases. This specimen was CD4+ T cells from peripheral blood mononuclear cells, taken in the first trimester of pregnancy. The DNA reads as follows: TGTGCCAGCTCCGCGGGCCAAGAGGCCATTCAGTACTTC. Its protein is CASSAGQEAIQYF.